This T cell receptor (beta chain) was recorded in a study of cytomegalovirus exposure and HLA in healthy donors. General study points: Presence/absence results assume similar sequencing depth per donor, which may not hold.

The PCR employed 60 Vbeta primers together with 13 Jbeta primers. Some clones are missing from TCRdb's copy, which holds only in-frame ones; the method was immunoSEQ multiplex PCR. The repertoire consists of about 87,000 clones, with over 70% occurring once and the leading ten covering approximately 20%. To note about this clone: Its antigen is not known.

The CDR3 consists of 17 residues. V gave up 3 bases and J gave up 3 bases; unmatched junction bases: 13. The germline gives CDR1 LGHNA, CDR2 YSLEER. The sequenced sample was PBMCs. The origin of this receptor is a man aged 25 to 40 in good health and CMV-seropositive. The J gene is TRBJ2-7, the V gene TRBV4-3, with 8 bases aligning to TRBD2. CDR3 region: CASSQGGGSGSIYEQYF. The CDR3 DNA sequence: TGCGCCAGCAGCCAGGGCGGTGGAAGCGGGAGTATCTACGAGCAGTACTTC.